The 15 T cell receptor beta chains reported below all come from one sample, sequenced in a study of T-cell memory formation after mild COVID-19. TCRdb reanalysed the 5' RACE reads using MiXCR and keeps one entry per CDR3 protein. The sample includes 400,000 to 500,000 distinct CDR3 sequences, 20% to 30% seen only once; the top ten take about 8.7%. Material: PBMCs or a T cell subset sorted from them (not recorded which). The receptors were gathered from an adult woman who had mild COVID-19 (a few samples of this study predate the infection). Cell type and time point are not known.

The chain carries TRBV5-1 and TRBJ2-2; D is unresolved. The CDR3 length is 15 residues. Germline assignment: CDR1 SGHRS and CDR2 YFSETQ. Trimming cost V 0 bases and J 6 bases, with 12 bases left between them. CDR3 sequence: CASSLVPGSAGELFF. DNA of the CDR3: TGCGCCAGCAGCTTGGTCCCGGGCAGCGCCGGGGAGCTGTTTTTT. The whole variable domain, filled in from reference TRBV5-1 and TRBJ2-2, reads KAGVTQTPRYLIKTRGQQVTLSCSPISGHRSVSWYQQTPGQGLQFLFEYFSETQRNKGNFPGRFSGRQFSNSRSEMNVSTLELGDSALYLCASSLVPGSAGELFFGEGSRLTVL.

This clonotype showed up just a few times. The V and J genes are TRBV12-3 or TRBV12-4 and TRBJ1-1; D call uncertain. The CDR3 runs 20 residues. V gave up 0 bases and J gave up 4 bases, with 27 bases separating them. The CDR3 coding sequence is TGTGCCAGCAGTTTAGCGGCAGGACCTCGGGGTCAGGTCCGGTCCACTGAAGCTTTCTTT. This codes for CASSLAAGPRGQVRSTEAFF.

This clonotype has a handful of counts. The gene calls are TRBV15 and TRBJ1-4; weak D call: TRBD1 (6 bases). V was shortened by 0 bases and J by 0 bases, with 11 bases between the two germline ends. The CDR3 runs 17 residues. In germline, CDR1 is LNHNV, CDR2 YYDKDF (reference sequence). CDR3 in amino acids: CATSRDIQGPTNEKLFF. The DNA for the CDR3 is TGTGCCACCAGCAGAGATATACAGGGTCCAACTAATGAAAAACTGTTTTTT.

The DNA of the CDR3 is TGTGCCAGCAGCGCGCAGGGTGGGGGAACTGAAGCTTTCTTT. It encodes CASSAQGGGTEAFF. This rearrangement joins TRBV9 to TRBJ1-1; TRBD1 might be the D (5 bases). CDR3 length: 14 amino acids. Germline V gene sequence: CDR1 SGDLS, CDR2 YYNGEE. Trimming removed 3 bases at V and 5 bases at J, with 14 bases between. The full variable domain, in which reference TRBV9 and TRBJ1-1 provide the parts outside the CDR3, is DSGVTQTPKHLITATGQRVTLRCSPRSGDLSVYWYQQSLDQGLQFLIQYYNGEERAKGNILERFSAQQFPDLHSELNLSSLELGDSALYFCASSAQGGGTEAFFGQGTRLTVV.

This rearrangement joins TRBV13 to TRBJ2-3, with 10 bases fitting TRBD1. CDR3 length equals 17 residues. The germline V gene encodes CDR1 PRHDT and CDR2 FYEKMQ (reference sequence). After removal of 4 bases from V and 5 bases from J, the junction contained 12 bases not matched to a gene. This CDR3 is CASSSRQGAGRRDTQYF. In DNA, the CDR3 is TGTGCCAGCAGCTCCCGACAGGGGGCAGGTCGAAGAGATACGCAGTATTTT.

This chain connects TRBV30 to TRBJ1-5; weak D call: TRBD1 (6 bases). The CDR3 covers 14 residues. Germline assignment: CDR1 GTSNPN and CDR2 SVGIG (reference sequence). Trimming stripped 7 bases from V and 3 bases from J, with 16 bases between. The CDR3, as DNA: TGTGCCTTTGGGGATGGACAGTACAATCAGCCCCAGCATTTT. Amino acid sequence: CAFGDGQYNQPQHF. Full variable domain (outside the CDR3, taken from reference TRBV30 and TRBJ1-5): SQTIHQWPATLVQPVGSPLSLECTVEGTSNPNLYWYRQAAGRGLQLLFYSVGIGQISSEVPQNLSASRPQDRQFILSSKKLLLSDSGFYLCAFGDGQYNQPQHFGDGTRLSIL.

V usage is TRBV6-5 and J usage is TRBJ2-1; TRBD1 agrees at 9 bases. This CDR3 contains 13 residues. V was pared by 4 bases and J by 6 bases, with 1 base of the junction left unmatched. CDR1 MNHEY and CDR2 SVGAGI come from the germline V gene. This CDR3 reads CASSWDRVNEQFF. CDR3 DNA sequence: TGTGCCAGCAGTTGGGACAGGGTCAATGAGCAGTTCTTC.

This chain joins TRBV7-9 and TRBJ1-5; possible D gene TRBD1, 5 bases. The CDR3 consists of 13 residues. CDR1 SEHNR and CDR2 FQNEAQ come from the germline V gene (reference sequence). Trimming left V 2 bases short and J 5 bases short, with 7 bases between. The DNA for the CDR3 is TGTGCCAGCAGCTTAACAGGCTATCAGCCCCAGCATTTT. It specifies CASSLTGYQPQHF.

This clonotype was counted between two and nine times. The chain joins TRBV5-6 to TRBJ2-1, with 14 bases aligning to TRBD2. Germline V gives CDR1 SGHDT, CDR2 YYEEEE. CDR3 length equals 18 residues. Germline trimming cut 3 bases from V and 1 base from J; bases unmatched to any gene: 6. CDR3 sequence: CASSSPGLAGVSYNEQFF. CDR3 in DNA: TGTGCCAGCAGCTCGCCGGGACTAGCGGGAGTTTCCTACAATGAGCAGTTCTTC.

CDR3 bases: TGTGCCAGTAGTATCGCCACTAGCAATCAGCCCCAGCATTTT. It specifies CASSIATSNQPQHF. The chain uses TRBV19 and TRBJ1-5, with unresolved D. V shed 3 bases and J shed 0 bases, with 6 bases lying between them. The CDR3 spans 14 residues. Germline values: CDR1 LNHDA, CDR2 SQIVND (reference sequence).

This chain joins TRBV18 and TRBJ1-4; 8 bases map to TRBD1. CDR3 length: 15 amino acids. Looked up from germline, CDR1 is KGHSH and CDR2 is LQKENI. The ends lost 3 bases at V and 5 bases at J; junction bases unmatched: 5. CDR3 DNA: TGTGCCAGCTCACCGGCGACAGGGGTGAATGAAAAACTGTTTTTT. This encodes CASSPATGVNEKLFF. The whole variable domain, filled in from reference TRBV18 and TRBJ1-4, reads NAGVMQNPRHLVRRRGQEARLRCSPMKGHSHVYWYRQLPEEGLKFMVYLQKENIIDESGMPKERFSAEFPKEGPSILRIQQVVRGDSAAYFCASSPATGVNEKLFFGSGTQLSVL.

A single count supports this clonotype. The rearrangement joins TRBV12-3 or TRBV12-4 to TRBJ2-7, with no clear D. The CDR3 totals 15 residues. The V and J ends lost 1 base and 4 bases respectively, with 14 bases between them. The CDR3 DNA reads TGTGCCAGCAGTTTAGATTTAGGCTTTCGATACGAGCAGTACTTC. Its protein product is CASSLDLGFRYEQYF.

The chain uses TRBV12-3 or TRBV12-4 and TRBJ2-1; D gene uncertain. V lost 1 base and J lost 3, with 10 bases in between. The CDR3 covers 15 residues. DNA for the CDR3: TGTGCCAGCAGTTTAGTCCCTGGCGGCTACAATGAGCAGTTCTTC. As protein: CASSLVPGGYNEQFF.

The CDR3 reads CASSLVVLAGGGYNEQFF. CDR3 coding DNA: TGTGCCAGCAGCTTAGTTGTCCTAGCGGGAGGAGGTTACAATGAGCAGTTCTTC. The chain combines TRBV7-2 with TRBJ2-1; 11 nucleotides align to TRBD2. The V gene's germline CDR1 is SGHTA and CDR2 FQGNSA. The CDR3 extends over 18 amino acids. Germline trimming cut 1 base from V and 4 bases from J; bases unmatched to any gene: 9.

The genes are TRBV20-1 and TRBJ2-2; TRBD2 matches 8 bases. After removal of 2 bases from V and 1 base from J, the junction contained 9 bases not matched to a gene. The CDR3 covers 17 residues. Germline CDR1 DFQATT, CDR2 SNEGSKA (reference sequence). The CDR3 spells CSARQLGSGMNTGELFF. The CDR3 nucleotides read TGCAGTGCTAGACAGTTGGGTAGCGGGATGAACACCGGGGAGCTGTTTTTT.